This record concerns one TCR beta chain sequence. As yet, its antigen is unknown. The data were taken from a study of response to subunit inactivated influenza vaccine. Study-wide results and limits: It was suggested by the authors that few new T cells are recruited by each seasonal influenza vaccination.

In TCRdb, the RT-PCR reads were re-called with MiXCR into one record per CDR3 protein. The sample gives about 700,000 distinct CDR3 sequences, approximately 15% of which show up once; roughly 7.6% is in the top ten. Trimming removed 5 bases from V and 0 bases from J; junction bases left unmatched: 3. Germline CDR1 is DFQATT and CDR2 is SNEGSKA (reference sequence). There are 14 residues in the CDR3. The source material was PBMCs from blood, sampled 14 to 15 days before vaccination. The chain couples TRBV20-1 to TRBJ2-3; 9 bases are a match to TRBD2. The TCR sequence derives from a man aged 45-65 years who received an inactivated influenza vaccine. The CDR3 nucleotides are TGCAGTGCTTTGACTAGCGGAAGCACAGATACGCAGTATTTT. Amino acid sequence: CSALTSGSTDTQYF.